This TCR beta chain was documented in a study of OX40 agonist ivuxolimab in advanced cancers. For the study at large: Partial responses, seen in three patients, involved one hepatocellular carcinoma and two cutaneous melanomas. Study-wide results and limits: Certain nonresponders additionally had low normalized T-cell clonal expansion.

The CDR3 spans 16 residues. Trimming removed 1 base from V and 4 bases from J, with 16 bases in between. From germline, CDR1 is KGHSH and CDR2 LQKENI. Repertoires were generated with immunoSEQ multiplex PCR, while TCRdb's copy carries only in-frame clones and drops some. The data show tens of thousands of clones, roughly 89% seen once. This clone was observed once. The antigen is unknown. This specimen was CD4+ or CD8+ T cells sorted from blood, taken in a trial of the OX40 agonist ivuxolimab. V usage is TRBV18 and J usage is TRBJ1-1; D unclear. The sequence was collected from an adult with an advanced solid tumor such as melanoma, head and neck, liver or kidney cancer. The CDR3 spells CASSPRPVAPSTEAFF. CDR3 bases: TGTGCCAGCTCACCACGTCCCGTCGCACCCAGCACTGAAGCTTTCTTT.